What follows is one T cell receptor beta chain and its context. The antigen it binds to is not known. Looking up the germline V gene (reference sequence) yields CDR1 LNHDA and CDR2 SQIVND. Trimming costs V 7 bases and J 9 bases, and their ends lie 27 bases apart. The CDR3 goes from the cysteine to the phenylalanine over 16 residues. Left in the record is the CDR3 DNA by itself, 48 bases read in frame from the first base. Receptor libraries were prepared by the immunoSEQ multiplex PCR assay. A mixture of 60 forward primers for TCR Vbeta segments and 13 reverse primers for TCR Jbeta segments was used in the multiplex PCR. The CDR3 region of rearranged TCR beta genes was amplified from genomic DNA with a multiplex PCR assay. On the Illumina HiSeq System, the amplified TCR beta libraries were sequenced as 87-base-pair reads. The original methods were these. A later analysis counted approximately 74 million unique TCR beta chains across the 700 or so repertoires, and approximately 11 million of these chains were shared by at least two donors. Raw reads were error-corrected and collapsed into unique sequences with a nearest-neighbor algorithm that merged closely related sequences to remove PCR and sequencing errors. V, D and J gene segments were assigned by aligning CDR3 sequences to IMGT reference sequences. For a sequence to be retained, at least a six-nucleotide match to both a V gene segment and a J gene segment was required. A rearrangement counted as productive if the CDR3 had no stop codons and remained in frame with V and J, and every other rearrangement counted as non-productive. Following IMGT convention, CDR3 was defined as the stretch from the second conserved V-encoded cysteine to the conserved J-encoded phenylalanine. In an earlier analysis of 587 of the donors, sequences lacking an unambiguous match to a single V gene segment were excluded. An earlier analysis of fewer than 650 of the donors classified V segments as functional when productive rearrangements were above 56.7% and as segregating when the standard deviation between donors was above 5%. A statistical classification framework was developed to diagnose cytomegalovirus status using the catalog of TCR beta chain sequences. A later analysis assigned V and J genes by comparing TCR nucleotide sequences with IMGT/GENE-DB human TR gene sequences. The TCRdist pipeline was used in a later analysis to assign CDR3 sequences and most-parsimonious VDJ recombination scenarios. A later analysis defined each TCR beta chain by its CDR3 amino acid sequence plus V-gene family, and excluded reads lacking a unique V-gene family. A later analysis removed roughly 590 highly shared, low-generation-probability nucleotide sequences to deal with suspected cross-contamination and a sequencing artifact. In a later analysis, a clonal expansion index was calculated for each public chain from normalized within-repertoire ranks of inferred template counts. Generation probabilities in a later analysis came from a VDJ recombination model fitted to out-of-frame rearrangements, and those results were checked against IGoR. Hypergeometric tests were used in a later analysis to score TCR-TCR, TCR-HLA and TCR-CMV co-occurrence, with a repertoire-size bias correction applied to the TCR pairs. A later analysis estimated false discovery rates by permuting HLA or CMV assignments 20 times. In a later analysis, co-occurring TCRs were grouped using DBSCAN, and TCRdist sequence similarity was added for clustering within HLA-allele-positive subsets. Repertoires with fewer than 30,000 or more than 120,000 public chains, plus five repertoires with anomalous nucleotide sharing, were excluded from co-occurrence clustering. Entries here come from immuneACCESS through TCRdb and include only in-frame sequences with V and J called. Some clones fail to appear in such tables; in the studies checked, an unresolved V gene covers under half of the shortfall, and the cause of the remainder is unknown. That table supplies the V and J calls and clone size; D and trimming were determined from the DNA. The table for this sample records 130,000 to 150,000 clones. The ten largest clonotypes hold approximately 0.88% of the sample.

These data come from a study of cytomegalovirus exposure and HLA in healthy donors (dated by TCRdb to 2015 to 2018). Study-level background: According to an earlier analysis of around 600 of the donors, about 179 million T cells yielded over 100 million unique TCR beta sequences and less than 300 Gb of sequence data. An early release that covered more than 550 HLA-typed donors contained around 300 gigabases of sequencing data and 80 million or so unique TCR sequences. Of the roughly 390 genotyped donors, roughly 80% were placed in the genetic ancestry cluster associated with self-reported Caucasian donors. The study was designed to test whether signatures of past pathogen exposure could be identified by cataloging public T cell receptors. The study used immunosequencing to profile the T cell repertoires of more than 650 subjects and linked those repertoires to cytomegalovirus serostatus. In addition to the first cohort of 650 to 800 subjects, a separate validation cohort of around 110 different subjects was used. High-throughput TCR immunosequencing, statistical association of individual TCRs with disease status, and machine learning were combined to predict cytomegalovirus infection status. A later analysis re-analyzed previously published TCR beta repertoires from roughly 690 donors and added high-resolution HLA genotyping to study TCR occurrence patterns. Rather than using new phenotypic data, the later analysis identified candidate immune exposures from TCR beta sequences and from how often those sequences occurred across donors. An earlier analysis of approximately 500 of the donors applied high-throughput TCR beta sequencing to assess whether each TCR beta V gene segment acted as functional or pseudogenic. Donor age, sex, ethnicity and CMV serostatus were compiled alongside the repertoire data. A later genetic analysis used genome-wide SNP genotypes for about 60% of the roughly 670 donors, treating that subset as a discovery cohort. All discovery cohort repertoires had been generated on a single sequencing platform. Class I and class II HLA loci were covered by the typing at four-digit resolution. The number of donors typed differed by locus, with roughly 620-640 for A, B, C, DRB1 and DQB1, more than 500 for DQA1, approximately 580 for DPA1, and some 440 for DPB1. Four or five DR-DQ haplotypes were handled as single units for association and clustering because linkage in the cohort was strong. Among 398 genotyped donors of the cohort, an average of approximately 240,000 unique TCR beta nucleotide sequences was sequenced per donor, of which approximately 18% were non-productive. The research as a whole found: In a later genetic analysis, fewer N-insertions in productive TCRs were reported among donors in an Asian-associated ancestry cluster than the roughly 700-donor mean. In a later analysis, the rate of TCR association differed among HLA loci, with DRB1 alleles having the most associated TCRs and HLA-C alleles having the fewest. In a later analysis, most CMV-associated TCR beta chains were found to appear HLA-restricted, with HLA associations seemingly driven largely by CMV exposure. The sequencing pipeline was judged likely to have produced a cluster of highly shared sequence variants as a technical artifact. In an earlier analysis of about 540 of the donors, most TCR beta V segments were observed in productive rearrangements about 90% or about 30% of the time, broadly matching IMGT annotations. V-gene and J-gene trimming of TCR beta chains was associated with a missense DCLRE1C variant in a later genetic analysis, and the association was replicated in an independent cohort. Correlated functional status among segregating V segments might be attributable to linkage disequilibrium, but an unknown experimental factor could not be ruled out. A later analysis reported that several top co-occurrence clusters appeared linked to parvovirus B19, influenza, CMV and Epstein-Barr virus. Three of the identified cytomegalovirus-associated TCR beta chains were confirmed in vitro to be specific for cytomegalovirus antigens. This cohort had only TCR beta chains sequenced, and the lack of alpha or paired-chain data limited which features could be detected. When HLA alleles, especially DR and DQ, strongly co-occurred, attributing TCR associations to individual alleles was difficult. CMV serostatus was the only immune exposure information available for the cohort. Sequencing depth was assumed to be roughly uniform across donors in the presence/absence analyses, though that assumption may not hold. According to the authors, the approach could potentially be generalized to other disease states and immunological phenotypes. The classifier was reported to diagnose cytomegalovirus status with high specificity and sensitivity in both the original cohort and the validation cohort. Because counts were too low, seventeen rarely observed V segments, including chromosome 9 orphons, were excluded from the earlier analysis of 587 of the donors. Most TCR sequences were observed very rarely across donors, whereas some public TCRs were present in many individuals. In a later analysis, around 17,000 TCR beta sequences were associated with specific HLA alleles at a false discovery rate of 0.05. A further reported finding was that TCR beta sequences accurately predicted the HLA-A and HLA-B alleles for most subjects in the first cohort. A later analysis found that HLA-associated TCR beta chains were more clonally expanded and had lower generation probabilities than equally common non-associated chains. The study gave a list of around 170 TCR beta chains associated with cytomegalovirus. The 87-base-pair reads could not distinguish some IMGT-functional V segments, including TRBV6-2 and TRBV6-3, so those segments were excluded. Because HLA typing was missing for some donors at each locus, association tests included only the typed subset.

The cohort was made up of 650 to 700 healthy bone marrow donors. All cohort members were sampled while nominally healthy, although unrecorded immune exposures were likely present. The donor was CMV seronegative and belonged to the group of 352 seronegative cohort members. Each donor provided a peripheral blood sample, and peripheral blood mononuclear cells were used for TCR beta sequencing. The Qiagen DNeasy Blood Extraction Kit was used to extract genomic DNA from the blood cell samples. In this chain, TRBV19 is recombined with TRBJ1-2, with the identity of the D gene unclear. This TCR derives from a male donor in good health and CMV-seronegative. The source material was PBMCs. The CDR3 protein sequence reads: CASISLRSYPLSSYTF. The bases read TGTGCCAGTATTTCCCTGAGAAGCTATCCATTGTCAAGCTACACCTTC.